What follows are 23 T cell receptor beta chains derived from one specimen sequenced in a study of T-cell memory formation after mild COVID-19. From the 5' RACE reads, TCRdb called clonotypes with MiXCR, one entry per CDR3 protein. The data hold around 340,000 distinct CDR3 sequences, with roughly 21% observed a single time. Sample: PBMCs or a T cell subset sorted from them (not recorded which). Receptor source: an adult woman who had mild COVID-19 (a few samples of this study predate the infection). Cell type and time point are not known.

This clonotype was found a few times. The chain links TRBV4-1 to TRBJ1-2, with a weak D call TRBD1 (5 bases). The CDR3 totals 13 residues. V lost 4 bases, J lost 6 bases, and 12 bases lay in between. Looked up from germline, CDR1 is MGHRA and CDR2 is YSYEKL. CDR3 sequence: CASSLREGHGYTF. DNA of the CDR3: TGCGCCAGCAGCCTAAGGGAGGGGCATGGCTACACCTTC.

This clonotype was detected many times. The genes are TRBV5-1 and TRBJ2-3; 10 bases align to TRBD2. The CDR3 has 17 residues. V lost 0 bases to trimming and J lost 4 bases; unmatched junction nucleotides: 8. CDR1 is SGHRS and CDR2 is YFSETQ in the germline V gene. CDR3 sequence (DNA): TGCGCCAGCAGCTTGGAGGCGACTAGCGGGTTACCAGATACGCAGTATTTT. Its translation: CASSLEATSGLPDTQYF.

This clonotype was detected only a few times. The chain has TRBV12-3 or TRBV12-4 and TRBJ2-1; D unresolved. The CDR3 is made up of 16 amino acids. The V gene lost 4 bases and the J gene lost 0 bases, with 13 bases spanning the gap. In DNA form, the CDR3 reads TGTGCCAGCAGTTCCCCGACCAAGAGCTCCTACAATGAGCAGTTCTTC. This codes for CASSSPTKSSYNEQFF.

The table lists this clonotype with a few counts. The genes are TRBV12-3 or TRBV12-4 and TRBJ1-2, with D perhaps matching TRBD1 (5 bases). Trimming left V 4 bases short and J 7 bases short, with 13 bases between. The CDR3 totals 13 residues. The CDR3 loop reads CASSSRESLGYTF. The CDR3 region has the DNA TGTGCCAGCAGTTCCAGGGAATCCCTTGGCTACACCTTC.

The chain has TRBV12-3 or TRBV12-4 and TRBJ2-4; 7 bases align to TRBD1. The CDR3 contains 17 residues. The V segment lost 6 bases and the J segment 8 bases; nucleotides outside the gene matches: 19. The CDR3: CASSPSADRWDFDIQYF. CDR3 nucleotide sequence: TGTGCCAGCAGCCCCAGTGCGGACAGGTGGGATTTTGACATTCAGTACTTC.

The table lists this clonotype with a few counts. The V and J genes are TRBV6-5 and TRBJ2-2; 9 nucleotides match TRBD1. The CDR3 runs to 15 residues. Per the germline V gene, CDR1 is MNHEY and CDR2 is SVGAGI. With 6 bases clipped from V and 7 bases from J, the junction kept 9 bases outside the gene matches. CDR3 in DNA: TGTGCCAGCAGACCCGGGACAGGGCTAAACGGGGAGCTGTTTTTT. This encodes CASRPGTGLNGELFF.

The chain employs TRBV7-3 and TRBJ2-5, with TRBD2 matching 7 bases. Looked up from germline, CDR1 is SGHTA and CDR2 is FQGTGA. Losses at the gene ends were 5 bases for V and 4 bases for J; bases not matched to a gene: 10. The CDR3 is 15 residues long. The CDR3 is CASSPTSAPGETQYF. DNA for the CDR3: TGTGCCAGCAGCCCAACTAGCGCCCCTGGAGAGACCCAGTACTTC.

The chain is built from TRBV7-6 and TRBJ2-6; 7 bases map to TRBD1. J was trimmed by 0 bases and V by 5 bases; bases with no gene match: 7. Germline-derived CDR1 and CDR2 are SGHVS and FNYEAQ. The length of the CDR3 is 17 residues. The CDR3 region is CASSMTGFSSGANVLTF. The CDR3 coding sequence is TGTGCCAGCAGCATGACAGGGTTTAGCTCTGGGGCCAACGTCCTGACTTTC.

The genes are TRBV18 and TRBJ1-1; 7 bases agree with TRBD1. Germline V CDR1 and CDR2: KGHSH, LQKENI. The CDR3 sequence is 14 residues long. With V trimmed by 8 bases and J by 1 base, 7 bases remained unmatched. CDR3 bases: TGTGCCAGCGCTCAGGACAGGAAGAACACTGAAGCTTTCTTT. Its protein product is CASAQDRKNTEAFF. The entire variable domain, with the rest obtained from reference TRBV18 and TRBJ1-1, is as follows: NAGVMQNPRHLVRRRGQEARLRCSPMKGHSHVYWYRQLPEEGLKFMVYLQKENIIDESGMPKERFSAEFPKEGPSILRIQQVVRGDSAAYFCASAQDRKNTEAFFGQGTRLTVV.

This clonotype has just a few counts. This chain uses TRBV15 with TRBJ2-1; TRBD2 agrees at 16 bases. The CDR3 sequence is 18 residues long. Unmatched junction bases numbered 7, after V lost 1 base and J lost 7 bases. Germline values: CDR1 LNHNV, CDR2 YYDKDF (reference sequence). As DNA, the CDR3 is TGTGCCACCAGCAGAGGAGGGACTAGCGGGGGGGTCGGAAATGAGCAGTTCTTC. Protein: CATSRGGTSGGVGNEQFF.

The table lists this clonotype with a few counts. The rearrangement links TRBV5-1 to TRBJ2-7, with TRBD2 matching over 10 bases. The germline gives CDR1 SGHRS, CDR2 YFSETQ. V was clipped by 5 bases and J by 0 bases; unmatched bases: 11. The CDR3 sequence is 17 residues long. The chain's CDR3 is CASSPPGLADSSYEQYF. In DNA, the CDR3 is TGCGCCAGCAGTCCACCCGGACTAGCGGATAGCTCCTACGAGCAGTACTTC.

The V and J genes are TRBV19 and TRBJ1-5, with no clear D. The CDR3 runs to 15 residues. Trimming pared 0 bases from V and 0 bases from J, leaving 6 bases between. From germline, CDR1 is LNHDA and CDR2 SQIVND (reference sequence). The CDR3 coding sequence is TGTGCCAGTAGTATAGAGGTTTATAGCAATCAGCCCCAGCATTTT. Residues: CASSIEVYSNQPQHF.

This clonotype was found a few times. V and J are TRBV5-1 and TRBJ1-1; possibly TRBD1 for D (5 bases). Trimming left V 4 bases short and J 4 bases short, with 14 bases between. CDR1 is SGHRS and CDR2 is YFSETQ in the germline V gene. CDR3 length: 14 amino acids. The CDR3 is CASSRAGEATEAFF. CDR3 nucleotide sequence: TGCGCCAGCAGCCGGGCGGGGGAGGCCACTGAAGCTTTCTTT.

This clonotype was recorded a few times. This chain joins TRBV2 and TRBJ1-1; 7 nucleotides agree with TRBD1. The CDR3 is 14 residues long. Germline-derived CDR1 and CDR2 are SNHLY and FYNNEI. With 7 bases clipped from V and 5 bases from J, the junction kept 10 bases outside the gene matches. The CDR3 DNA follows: TGTGCCAGCACCGAGAAGGGGGCTTCGACTGAAGCTTTCTTT. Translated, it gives CASTEKGASTEAFF.

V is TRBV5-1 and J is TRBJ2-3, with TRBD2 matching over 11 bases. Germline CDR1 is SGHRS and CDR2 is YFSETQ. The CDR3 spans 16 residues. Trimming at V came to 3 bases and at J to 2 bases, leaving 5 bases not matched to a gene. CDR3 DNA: TGCGCCAGCAGCTCGAGACTAGCGGGGATCACAGATACGCAGTATTTT. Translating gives CASSSRLAGITDTQYF.

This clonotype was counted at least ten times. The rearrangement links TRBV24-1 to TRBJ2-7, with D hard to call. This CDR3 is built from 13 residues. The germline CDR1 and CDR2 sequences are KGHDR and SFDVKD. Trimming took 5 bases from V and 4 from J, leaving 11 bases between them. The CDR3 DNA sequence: TGTGCCACCAGTGTTCCAGACCCTTACGAGCAGTACTTC. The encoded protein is CATSVPDPYEQYF.

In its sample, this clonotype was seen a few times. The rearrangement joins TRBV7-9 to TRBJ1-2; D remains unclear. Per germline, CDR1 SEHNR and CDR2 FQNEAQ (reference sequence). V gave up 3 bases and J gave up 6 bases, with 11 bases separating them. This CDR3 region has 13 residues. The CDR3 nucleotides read TGTGCCAGCAGCTTCGAGGCCTTGGATGGCTACACCTTC. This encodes CASSFEALDGYTF.

CDR3 loop: CASSRAGTDNEKLFF. CDR3 nucleotide sequence: TGTGCCAGCAGCCGAGCCGGGACAGATAATGAAAAACTGTTTTTT. The rearrangement uses TRBV12-3 or TRBV12-4 and TRBJ1-4; 7 positions match TRBD1. This CDR3 comprises 15 residues. Losses at the gene ends were 6 bases for V and 4 bases for J; bases not matched to a gene: 8.

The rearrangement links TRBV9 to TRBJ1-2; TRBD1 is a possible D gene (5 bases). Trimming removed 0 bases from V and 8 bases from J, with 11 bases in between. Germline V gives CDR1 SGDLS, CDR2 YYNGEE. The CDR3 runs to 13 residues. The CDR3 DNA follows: TGTGCCAGCAGCGTAGGAGGGACGGGGGGCTACACCTTC. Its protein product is CASSVGGTGGYTF.

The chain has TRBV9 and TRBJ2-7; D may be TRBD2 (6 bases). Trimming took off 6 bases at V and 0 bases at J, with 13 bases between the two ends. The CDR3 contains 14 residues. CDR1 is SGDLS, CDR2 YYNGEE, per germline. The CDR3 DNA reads TGTGCCAGCACCCGAGGAGGGGACTCCTACGAGCAGTACTTC. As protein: CASTRGGDSYEQYF.

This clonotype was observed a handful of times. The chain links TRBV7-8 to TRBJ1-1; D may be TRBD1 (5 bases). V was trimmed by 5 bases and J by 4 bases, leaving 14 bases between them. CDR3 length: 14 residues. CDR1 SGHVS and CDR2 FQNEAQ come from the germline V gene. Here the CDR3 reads CASSPSTGGTEAFF. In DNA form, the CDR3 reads TGTGCCAGCAGCCCCTCTACTGGGGGCACTGAAGCTTTCTTT.

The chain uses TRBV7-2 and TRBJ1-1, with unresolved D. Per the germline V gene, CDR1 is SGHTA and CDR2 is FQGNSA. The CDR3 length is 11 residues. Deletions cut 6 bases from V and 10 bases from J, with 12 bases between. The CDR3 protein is CASSTDVRAFF. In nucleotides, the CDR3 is TGTGCCAGCAGTACGGACGTGCGAGCTTTCTTT.

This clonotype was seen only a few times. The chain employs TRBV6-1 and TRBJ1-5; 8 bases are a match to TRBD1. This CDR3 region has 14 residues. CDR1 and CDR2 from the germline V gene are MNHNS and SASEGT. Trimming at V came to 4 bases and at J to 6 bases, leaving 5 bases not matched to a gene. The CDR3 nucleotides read TGTGCCAGCAGTGTATCGGACAGGGTTCAGCCCCAGCATTTT. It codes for CASSVSDRVQPQHF.